The clone carrying this TCR beta chain was counted once. The sample comes from a study of blood T cell repertoires in COVID-19. About the study: Sites across the United States, Italy and Spain contributed samples from acute and convalescent COVID-19. PBMCs, B-cell-depleted T cells, or T cells provided the cDNA or gDNA that made up the material.

Per the study methods: Scientists estimated how many nucleated cells there were by amplifying reference gene primers. Produced via immunoSEQ multiplex PCR; TCRdb's table is partial and in-frame only. That table gives V, J and clone size, and the DNA gave D and trimming. This sample carries about 150,000 clones, about 89% of them seen once, and the ten largest clones take approximately 6.2%. V lost 6 bases and J lost 7, with 16 bases in between. The CDR3 is 14 residues long. The germline CDR1 and CDR2 sequences are MNHEY and SVGAGI. This receptor was obtained from a man at least 80 years old with acute or convalescent COVID-19. The sample taken for sequencing was peripheral blood. The chain links TRBV6-5 to TRBJ2-1; tentatively, D is TRBD1 (5 bases). The CDR3 region is CASSALKTANEQFF. The CDR3 DNA sequence: TGTGCCAGCAGCGCTTTGAAGACAGCGAATGAGCAGTTCTTC.